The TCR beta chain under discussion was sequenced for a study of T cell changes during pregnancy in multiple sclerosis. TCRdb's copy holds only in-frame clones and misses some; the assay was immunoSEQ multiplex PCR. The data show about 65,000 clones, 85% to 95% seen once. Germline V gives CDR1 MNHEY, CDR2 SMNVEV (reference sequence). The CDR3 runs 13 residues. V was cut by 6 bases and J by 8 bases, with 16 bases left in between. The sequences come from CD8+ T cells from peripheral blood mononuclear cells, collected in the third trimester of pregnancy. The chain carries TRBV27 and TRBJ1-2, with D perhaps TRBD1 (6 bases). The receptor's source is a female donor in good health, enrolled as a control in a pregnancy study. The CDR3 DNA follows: TGTGCCAGCAGCACCGGGACAAGTCTGGGCTACACCTTC. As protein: CASSTGTSLGYTF.